Below, 2 T cell receptor beta chains from the same sample are listed, as sequenced in a study of response to subunit inactivated influenza vaccine. TCRdb processed the RT-PCR reads anew with MiXCR; each CDR3 protein has one entry. This table has around 480,000 distinct CDR3 sequences, roughly 11% appearing once. Sequenced here: PBMCs from blood, sampled roughly 6 weeks after vaccination. These receptors were obtained from a man aged 50 or older who received an inactivated influenza vaccine.

CDR3 nucleotide sequence: TGTGCCAGCTCTCCCCCGATGGGGGGGGCCTCCTACAATGAGCAGTTCTTC. Amino acid sequence: CASSPPMGGASYNEQFF. The chain couples TRBV18 to TRBJ2-1, with a possible D match to TRBD2 (7 bases). V was pared by 6 bases and J by 0 bases, with 18 bases between. CDR1 is KGHSH and CDR2 is LQKENI in the germline V gene. The CDR3 runs to 17 residues.

In this sample, this clonotype turned up many times. The V gene is TRBV12-3 or TRBV12-4, the J gene TRBJ1-1, with TRBD1 as a possible D gene (6 bases). V was clipped by 2 bases and J by 4 bases, with 8 bases between them. The CDR3 is 13 amino acids. The CDR3 bases are TGTGCCAGCAGTTTATGGGGGGCCACTGAAGCTTTCTTT. Translated, it gives CASSLWGATEAFF.